What follows is one TCR beta chain and its context. The antigen remains undetermined. The entry originates in a study of cytotoxic CD8 clonotypes in ibrutinib-treated CLL. For the study at large: Productive templates averaged about 250,000 per sample, and productive rearrangements about 89,000. Study results and caveats: Rare overall, public clonotypes shrank or held steady under therapy.

CDR3 length: 14 residues. CDR1 is SGDLS and CDR2 is YYNGEE in the germline V gene. The germline V and J ends were trimmed by 0 bases and 9 bases, with 13 bases remaining between them. Data came from immunoSEQ multiplex PCR; TCRdb stores just in-frame clones and leaves some out. The sample comprises roughly 250,000 clones, about three quarters of which are singletons, and 15% rests with the top ten. The sequencing used PBMCs, collected after 24 months of ibrutinib treatment. The origin of this receptor is a human donor with chronic lymphocytic leukemia. The chain carries TRBV9 and TRBJ2-1, with D perhaps TRBD2 (6 bases). The DNA for the CDR3 is TGTGCCAGCAGCGTAGACGGGAGTGCTGGTGAGCAGTTCTTC. The encoded protein is CASSVDGSAGEQFF. The variable domain in full, completed from reference TRBV9 and TRBJ2-1, reads DSGVTQTPKHLITATGQRVTLRCSPRSGDLSVYWYQQSLDQGLQFLIQYYNGEERAKGNILERFSAQQFPDLHSELNLSSLELGDSALYFCASSVDGSAGEQFFGPGTRLTVL.